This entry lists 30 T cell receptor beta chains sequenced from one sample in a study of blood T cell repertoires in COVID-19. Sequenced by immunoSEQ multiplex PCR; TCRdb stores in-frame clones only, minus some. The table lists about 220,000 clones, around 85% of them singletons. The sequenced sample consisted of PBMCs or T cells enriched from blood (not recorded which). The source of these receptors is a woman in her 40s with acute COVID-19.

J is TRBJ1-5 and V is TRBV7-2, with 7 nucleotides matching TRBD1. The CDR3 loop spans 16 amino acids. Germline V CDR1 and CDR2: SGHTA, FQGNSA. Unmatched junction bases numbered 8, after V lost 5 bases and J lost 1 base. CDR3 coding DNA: TGTGCCAGCAGCATATCAGGGGGGAGGAGCAATCAGCCCCAGCATTTT. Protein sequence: CASSISGGRSNQPQHF.

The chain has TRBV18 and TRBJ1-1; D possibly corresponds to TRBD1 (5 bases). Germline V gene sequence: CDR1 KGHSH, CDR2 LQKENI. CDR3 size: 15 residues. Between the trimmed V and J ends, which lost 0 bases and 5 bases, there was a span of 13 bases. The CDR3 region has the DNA TGTGCCAGCTCACCACCTCGGGGGGTGAGAACTGAAGCTTTCTTT. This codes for CASSPPRGVRTEAFF. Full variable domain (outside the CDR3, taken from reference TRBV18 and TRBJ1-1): NAGVMQNPRHLVRRRGQEARLRCSPMKGHSHVYWYRQLPEEGLKFMVYLQKENIIDESGMPKERFSAEFPKEGPSILRIQQVVRGDSAAYFCASSPPRGVRTEAFFGQGTRLTVV.

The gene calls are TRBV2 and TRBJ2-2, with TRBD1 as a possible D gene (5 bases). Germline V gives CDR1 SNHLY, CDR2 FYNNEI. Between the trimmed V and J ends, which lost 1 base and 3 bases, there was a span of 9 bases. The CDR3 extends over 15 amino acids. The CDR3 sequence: CASSEVRVDTGELFF. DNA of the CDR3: TGTGCCAGCAGTGAAGTCAGGGTGGACACCGGGGAGCTGTTTTTT. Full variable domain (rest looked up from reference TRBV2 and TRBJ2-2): EPEVTQTPSHQVTQMGQEVILRCVPISNHLYFYWYRQILGQKVEFLVSFYNNEISEKSEIFDDQFSVERPDGSNFTLKIRSTKLEDSAMYFCASSEVRVDTGELFFGEGSRLTVL.

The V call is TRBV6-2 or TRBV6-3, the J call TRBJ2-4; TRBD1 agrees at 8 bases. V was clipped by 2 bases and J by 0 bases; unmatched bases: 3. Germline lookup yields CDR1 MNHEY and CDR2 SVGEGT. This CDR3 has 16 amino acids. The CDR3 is CASSYMQGAAKNIQYF. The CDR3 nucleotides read TGTGCCAGCAGTTACATGCAGGGGGCAGCCAAAAACATTCAGTACTTC.

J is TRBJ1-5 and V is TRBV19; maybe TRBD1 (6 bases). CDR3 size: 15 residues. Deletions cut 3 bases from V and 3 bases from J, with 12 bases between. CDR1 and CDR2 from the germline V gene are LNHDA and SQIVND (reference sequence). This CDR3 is CASSMARGDNQPQHF. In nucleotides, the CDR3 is TGTGCCAGTAGTATGGCCAGGGGAGACAATCAGCCCCAGCATTTT.

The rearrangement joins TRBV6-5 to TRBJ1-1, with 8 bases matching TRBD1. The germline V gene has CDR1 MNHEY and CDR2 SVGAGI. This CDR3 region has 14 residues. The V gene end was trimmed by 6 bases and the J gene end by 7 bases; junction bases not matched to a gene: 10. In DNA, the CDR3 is TGTGCCAGCAGGTTACAGGGGGTTAACGGTGAAGCTTTCTTT. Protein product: CASRLQGVNGEAFF.

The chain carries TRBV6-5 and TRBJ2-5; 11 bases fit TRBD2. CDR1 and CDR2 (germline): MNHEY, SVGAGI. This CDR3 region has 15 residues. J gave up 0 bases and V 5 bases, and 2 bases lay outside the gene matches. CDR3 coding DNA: TGTGCCAGCAGTCGACTAGCGGGAAACCAAGAGACCCAGTACTTC. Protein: CASSRLAGNQETQYF.

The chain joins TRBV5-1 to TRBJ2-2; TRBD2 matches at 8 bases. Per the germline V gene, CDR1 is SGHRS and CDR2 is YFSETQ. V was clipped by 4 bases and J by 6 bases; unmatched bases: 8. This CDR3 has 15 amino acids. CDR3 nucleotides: TGCGCCAGCAGCCCGGGGGGGGAACTACCCGGGGAGCTGTTTTTT. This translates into CASSPGGELPGELFF.

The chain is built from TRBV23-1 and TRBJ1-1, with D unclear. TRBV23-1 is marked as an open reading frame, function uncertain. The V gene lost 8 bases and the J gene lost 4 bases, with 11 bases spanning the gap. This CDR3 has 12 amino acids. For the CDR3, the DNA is TGCGCCAGCGGCCGCGGTCCCACTGAAGCTTTCTTT. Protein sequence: CASGRGPTEAFF.

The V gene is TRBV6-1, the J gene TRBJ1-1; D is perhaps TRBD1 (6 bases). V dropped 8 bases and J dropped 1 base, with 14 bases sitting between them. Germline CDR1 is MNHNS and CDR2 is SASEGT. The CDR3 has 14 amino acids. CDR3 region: CASEPGQPNTEAFF. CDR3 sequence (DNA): TGTGCCAGCGAACCCGGACAGCCGAACACTGAAGCTTTCTTT.

The CDR3 protein is CASSPPNRAYTDTQYF. Written as DNA, the CDR3 is TGTGCCAGCTCACCACCGAACAGGGCGTACACAGATACGCAGTATTTT. This chain links TRBV18 with TRBJ2-3, with D possibly being TRBD1 (6 bases). This CDR3 comprises 16 residues. The germline CDR1 and CDR2 sequences are KGHSH and LQKENI. V lost 0 bases and J lost 2, with 12 bases in between.

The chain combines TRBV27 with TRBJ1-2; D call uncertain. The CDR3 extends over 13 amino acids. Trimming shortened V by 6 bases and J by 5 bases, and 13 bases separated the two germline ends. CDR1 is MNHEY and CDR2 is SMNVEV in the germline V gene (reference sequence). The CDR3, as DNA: TGTGCCAGCAGACCGGACGGACTTTATGGCTACACCTTC. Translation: CASRPDGLYGYTF.

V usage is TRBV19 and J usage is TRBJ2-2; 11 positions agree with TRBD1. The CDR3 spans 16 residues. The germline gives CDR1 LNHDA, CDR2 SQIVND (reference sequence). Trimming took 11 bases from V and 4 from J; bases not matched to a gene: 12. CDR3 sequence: CASLPRTGGGTGELFF. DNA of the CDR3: TGTGCCTCCTTACCCCGGACAGGGGGCGGCACCGGGGAGCTGTTTTTT.

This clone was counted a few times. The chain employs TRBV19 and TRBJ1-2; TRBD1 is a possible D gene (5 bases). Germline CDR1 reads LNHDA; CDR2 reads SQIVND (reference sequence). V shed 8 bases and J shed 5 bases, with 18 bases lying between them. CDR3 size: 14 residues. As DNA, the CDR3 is TGTGCCAGTGCCGTGCCGGGCGGGGCGTATGGCTACACCTTC. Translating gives CASAVPGGAYGYTF.

The CDR3 nucleotides read TGTGCCAGCAGCCAAGATGCGGGGTTAGCCTATAGTCAGCCCCAGCATTTT. Translation: CASSQDAGLAYSQPQHF. The chain has TRBV3-1 (or the pseudogene TRBV3-2) and TRBJ1-5; D gene uncertain. CDR3 length: 17 residues. CDR1 is LGHDT and CDR2 is YNNKEL in the germline V gene (reference sequence). Deletions cut 0 bases from V and 6 bases from J, with 18 bases between.

The CDR3 region is CASSQVDSAKRTQYF. Written as DNA, the CDR3 is TGTGCCAGCAGCCAAGTAGACAGTGCGAAAAGGACCCAGTACTTC. This chain uses TRBV14 with TRBJ2-5; a possible D gene is TRBD1 (5 bases). V was cut by 1 base and J by 7 bases, with 16 bases left in between. The CDR3 is 15 residues long. Germline V CDR1 and CDR2: SGHDN, FVKESK. The whole variable domain, remainder taken from reference TRBV14 and TRBJ2-5, is EAGVTQFPSHSVIEKGQTVTLRCDPISGHDNLYWYRRVMGKEIKFLLHFVKESKQDESGMPNNRFLAERTGGTYSTLKVQPAELEDSGVYFCASSQVDSAKRTQYFGPGTRLLVL.

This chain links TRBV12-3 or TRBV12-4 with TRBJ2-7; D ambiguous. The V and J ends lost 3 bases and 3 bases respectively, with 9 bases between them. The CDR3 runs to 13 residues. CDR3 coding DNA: TGTGCCAGCAGTTTGAGAGGTAGCTACGAGCAGTACTTC. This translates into CASSLRGSYEQYF.

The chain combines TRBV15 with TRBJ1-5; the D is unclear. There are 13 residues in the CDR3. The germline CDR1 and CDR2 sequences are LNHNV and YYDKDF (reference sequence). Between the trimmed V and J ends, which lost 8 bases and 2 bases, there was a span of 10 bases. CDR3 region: CATGPDGNQPQHF. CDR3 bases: TGTGCCACCGGGCCGGATGGCAATCAGCCCCAGCATTTT.

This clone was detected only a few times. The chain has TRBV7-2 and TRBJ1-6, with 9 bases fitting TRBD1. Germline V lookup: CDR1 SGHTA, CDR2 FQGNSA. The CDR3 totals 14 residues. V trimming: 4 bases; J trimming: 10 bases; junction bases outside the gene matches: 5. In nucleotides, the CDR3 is TGTGCCAGCAGCTCGGGACAGGGAGGGTCACCCCTCCACTTT. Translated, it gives CASSSGQGGSPLHF. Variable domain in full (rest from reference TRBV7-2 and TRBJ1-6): GAGVSQSPSNKVTEKGKDVELRCDPISGHTALYWYRQSLGQGLEFLIYFQGNSAPDKSGLPSDRFSAERTGGSVSTLTIQRTQQEDSAVYLCASSSGQGGSPLHFGNGTRLTVT.

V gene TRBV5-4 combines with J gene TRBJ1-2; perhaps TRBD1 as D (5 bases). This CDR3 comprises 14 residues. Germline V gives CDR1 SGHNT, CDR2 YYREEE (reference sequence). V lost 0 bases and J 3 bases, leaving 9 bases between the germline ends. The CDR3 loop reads CASSLGAGDYGYTF. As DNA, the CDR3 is TGTGCCAGCAGCTTGGGTGCGGGGGACTATGGCTACACCTTC. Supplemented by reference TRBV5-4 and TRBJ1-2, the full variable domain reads ETGVTQSPTHLIKTRGQQVTLRCSSQSGHNTVSWYQQALGQGPQFIFQYYREEENGRGNFPPRFSGLQFPNYSSELNVNALELDDSALYLCASSLGAGDYGYTFGSGTRLTVV.

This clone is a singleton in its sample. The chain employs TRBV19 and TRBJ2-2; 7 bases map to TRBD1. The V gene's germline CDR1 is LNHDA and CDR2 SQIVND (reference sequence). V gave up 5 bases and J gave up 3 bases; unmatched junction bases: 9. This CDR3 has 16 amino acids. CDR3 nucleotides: TGTGCCAGTAGTCCCGACAGGGTAGGAGACACCGGGGAGCTGTTTTTT. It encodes CASSPDRVGDTGELFF.

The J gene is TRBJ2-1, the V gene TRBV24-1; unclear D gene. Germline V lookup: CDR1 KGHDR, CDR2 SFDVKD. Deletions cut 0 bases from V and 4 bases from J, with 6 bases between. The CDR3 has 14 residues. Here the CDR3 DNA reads TGTGCCACCAGTGATTTGGGCGGATACAATGAGCAGTTCTTC. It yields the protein CATSDLGGYNEQFF.

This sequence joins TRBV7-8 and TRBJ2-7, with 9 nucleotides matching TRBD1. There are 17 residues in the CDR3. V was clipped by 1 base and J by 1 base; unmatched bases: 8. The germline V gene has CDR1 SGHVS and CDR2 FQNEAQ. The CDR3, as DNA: TGTGCCAGCAGCTTAGGGGAACAGGGGGCGATTTCCTACGAGCAGTACTTC. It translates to CASSLGEQGAISYEQYF. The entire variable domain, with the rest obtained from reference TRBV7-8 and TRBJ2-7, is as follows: GAGVSQSPRYKVAKRGQDVALRCDPISGHVSLFWYQQALGQGPEFLTYFQNEAQLDKSGLPSDRFFAERPEGSVSTLKIQRTQQEDSAVYLCASSLGEQGAISYEQYFGPGTRLTVT.

The CDR3 coding sequence is TGTGCCAGCAGTTTCACTCCAGCGGGGGGGTCCTACGAGCAGTACTTC. Amino acid sequence: CASSFTPAGGSYEQYF. The rearrangement links TRBV6-2 or TRBV6-3 to TRBJ2-7, with 10 nucleotides matching TRBD2. Germline V gene sequence: CDR1 MNHEY, CDR2 SVGEGT. V lost 4 bases and J lost 1; bases outside the gene matches: 7. This CDR3 is 16 amino acids long.

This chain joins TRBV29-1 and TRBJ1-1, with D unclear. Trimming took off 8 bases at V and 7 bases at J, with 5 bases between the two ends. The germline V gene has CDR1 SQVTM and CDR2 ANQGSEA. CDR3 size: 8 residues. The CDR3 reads CSTDEAFF. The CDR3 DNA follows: TGCAGCACTGATGAAGCTTTCTTT.

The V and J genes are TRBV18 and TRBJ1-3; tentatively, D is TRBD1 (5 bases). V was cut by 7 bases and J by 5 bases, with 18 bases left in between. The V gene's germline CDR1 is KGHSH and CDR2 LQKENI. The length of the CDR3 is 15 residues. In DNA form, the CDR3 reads TGTGCCAGCTTAACGGAATCGGGACTACGAAACACCATATATTTT. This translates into CASLTESGLRNTIYF.

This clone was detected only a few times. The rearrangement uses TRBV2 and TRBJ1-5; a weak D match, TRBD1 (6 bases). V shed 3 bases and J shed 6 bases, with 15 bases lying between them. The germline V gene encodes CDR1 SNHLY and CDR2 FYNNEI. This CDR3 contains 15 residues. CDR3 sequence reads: CASSDGQSWSQPQHF. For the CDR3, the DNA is TGTGCCAGCAGTGACGGACAGAGTTGGTCTCAGCCCCAGCATTTT.

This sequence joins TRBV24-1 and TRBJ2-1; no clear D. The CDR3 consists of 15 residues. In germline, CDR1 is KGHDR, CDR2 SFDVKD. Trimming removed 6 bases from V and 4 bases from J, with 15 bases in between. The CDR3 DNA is TGTGCCACCAGTCTTAGGAGCAACTTATACAATGAGCAGTTCTTC. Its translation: CATSLRSNLYNEQFF.

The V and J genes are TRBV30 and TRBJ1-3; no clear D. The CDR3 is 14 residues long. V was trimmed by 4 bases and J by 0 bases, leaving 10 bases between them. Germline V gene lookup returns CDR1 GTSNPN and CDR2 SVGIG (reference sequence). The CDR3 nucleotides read TGTGCCTGGACTACGGGGTTCTCTGGAAACACCATATATTTT. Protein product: CAWTTGFSGNTIYF.

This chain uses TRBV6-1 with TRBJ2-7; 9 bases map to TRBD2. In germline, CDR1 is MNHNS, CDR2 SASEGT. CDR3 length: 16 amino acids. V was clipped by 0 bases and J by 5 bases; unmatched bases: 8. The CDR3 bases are TGTGCCAGCAGTGAAGCGATAGCGGGAGCAGGTAACGAGCAGTACTTC. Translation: CASSEAIAGAGNEQYF.